Listed below are T cell receptor beta chains from one sample, sequenced in a study of blood T cell repertoires in COVID-19. TCRdb's copy holds only in-frame clones and misses some; the assay was immunoSEQ multiplex PCR. This sample has about 300,000 clones, with roughly 85% found just once. Sequenced material: PBMCs or T cells enriched from blood (not recorded which). The source of these receptors is a man in his thirties or forties who had recovered from COVID-19. CDR3s include the opening cysteine and the closing phenylalanine or tryptophan. D genes are given only for firm matches. Clone sizes are given selectively: once, few, many, or a class where the clone is expanded.

j_gene | d_gene | v_gene | abundance | CDR3nt | CDR3aa
TRBJ1-1 | TRBD1 | TRBV9 | few | TGTGCCAGCAGCGGGACAGGGGGGAACACTGAAGCTTTCTTT | CASSGTGGNTEAFF
TRBJ2-1 | TRBD1 | TRBV5-1 | . | TGCGCCAGCAGCTCCTCGCCGGGACAGGGGGCTAATGAGCAGTTCTTC | CASSSSPGQGANEQFF
TRBJ2-1 | TRBD2 | TRBV5-5 | . | TGTGCCAGCAGCCCCGGGGGAGCGGGGACGTATGAGCAGTTCTTC | CASSPGGAGTYEQFF
TRBJ2-2 | . | TRBV7-2 | . | TGTGCCAGCAGCTTGCACGGCCACGCAGGAACCGCGAACACCGGGGAGCTGTTTTTT | CASSLHGHAGTANTGELFF
TRBJ1-5 | . | TRBV5-3 | . | TGTGCCAGAAGACCGACAGAGGGACTTCAGCCCCAGCATTTT | CARRPTEGLQPQHF
TRBJ1-1 | TRBD1 | TRBV6-5 | many | TGTGCCAGCAGCTTCGGACAGGGTGCCACTGAAGCTTTCTTT | CASSFGQGATEAFF
TRBJ1-2 | TRBD1 | TRBV18 | . | TGTGCCAGCTCACTGCAGGGGGCCGACTATGGCTACACCTTC | CASSLQGADYGYTF
TRBJ2-3 | . | TRBV7-6 | few | TGTGCCAGCAGCCAAACCCCCGTACGTAGGACTGGCTACACAGATACGCAGTATTTT | CASSQTPVRRTGYTDTQYF
TRBJ1-6 | TRBD1 | TRBV12-5 | . | TGTGCTAGTGGTGGTACCGGGACAGGAGACGTTGTTAGAAATTCACCCCTCCACTTT | CASGGTGTGDVVRNSPLHF
TRBJ1-2 | . | TRBV2 | . | TGTGCCAGCAGCGTTCAGGTGGACTATGGCTACACCTTC | CASSVQVDYGYTF
TRBJ2-7 | TRBD2 | TRBV3-1/TRBV3-2 | . | TGTGCCAGCACCCGGACTAGCGGGTACGAGCAGTACTTC | CASTRTSGYEQYF
TRBJ2-7 | TRBD1 | TRBV2 | . | TGTGCCAGCAGTCAGGGGGACGAGCAGTACTTC | CASSQGDEQYF
TRBJ1-1 | . | TRBV4-1 | . | TGCGCCAGCAGCCAAGATTCCCCTAGCTGGGGACACACCACTGAAGCTTTCTTT | CASSQDSPSWGHTTEAFF
TRBJ1-2 | . | TRBV5-3 | . | TGTGCCAGAAGCTTGAGTGGCAGGGCTGTCTATGGCTACACCTTC | CARSLSGRAVYGYTF
TRBJ2-2 | . | TRBV4-2 | few | TGTGCCAGCAGCCAAGATCTAGGCGGGACCGGGGAGCTGTTTTTT | CASSQDLGGTGELFF
TRBJ2-5 | TRBD2 | TRBV10-3 | . | TGTGCCATCAGCGGGACTAGCGGGGGTTTAGAGACCCAGTACTTC | CAISGTSGGLETQYF
TRBJ1-3 | . | TRBV18 | . | TGTGCCAGCTCATCTCAACATCAGGGTACTGGAAACACCATATATTTT | CASSSQHQGTGNTIYF
TRBJ2-7 | . | TRBV7-3 | . | TGTGCCAGCAGCCCGATGTCGGGGGTGGGCGAGCAGTACTTC | CASSPMSGVGEQYF
TRBJ2-5 | TRBD2 | TRBV29-1 | . | TGCAGCGTTGAAGTCGGGGGGGGCTGGCAAGAGACCCAGTACTTC | CSVEVGGGWQETQYF
TRBJ2-6 | . | TRBV6-5 | few | TGTGCCAGCAGCAAACCCCCGGGAGGGGCCAACGTCCTGACTTTC | CASSKPPGGANVLTF
TRBJ2-7 | TRBD2 | TRBV4-2 | many | TGTGCCAGCAGCCAAGAGCTAGCGGGGGGGCTTGACGAGCAGTACTTC | CASSQELAGGLDEQYF
TRBJ1-2 | . | TRBV5-4 | . | TGTGCCAGCAGCTTGGGTATCCGTTGGGAGGATGGCTACACCTTC | CASSLGIRWEDGYTF
TRBJ1-5 | TRBD1 | TRBV30 | . | TGTGCCTGGAGCAGACAGGGCGATCAGCCCCAGCATTTT | CAWSRQGDQPQHF
TRBJ2-1 | TRBD1 | TRBV4-1 | . | TGCGCCAGCAGCCAAAGGACAGGGAGCTCCTACAATGAGCAGTTCTTC | CASSQRTGSSYNEQFF
TRBJ2-1 | . | TRBV6-5 | once | TGTGCCAGCAGTCCACGGGACTCCAGGTTGGATGAGCAGTTCTTC | CASSPRDSRLDEQFF
TRBJ2-1 | . | TRBV12-3/TRBV12-4 | . | TGTGCCAGCAGTTTTGGGGGCGATCATGAGCAGTTCTTC | CASSFGGDHEQFF
TRBJ2-1 | TRBD2 | TRBV10-3 | . | TGTGCCATCAGTGAGGGCGGGGGGAGCCGCAATGAGCAGTTCTTC | CAISEGGGSRNEQFF
TRBJ2-5 | TRBD2 | TRBV5-1 | . | TGCGCCAGCAGCTACGAGCGGGGGTGGGAGACCCAGTACTTC | CASSYERGWETQYF
TRBJ2-1 | TRBD2 | TRBV9 | . | TGTGCCAGCAGCGTAGATTCTAGCGGCTACAATGAGCAGTTCTTC | CASSVDSSGYNEQFF
TRBJ2-7 | . | TRBV2 | once | TGTGCCAGCACCCCTGGCGGGACCTACGAGCAGTACTTC | CASTPGGTYEQYF
TRBJ1-5 | . | TRBV5-5 | . | TGTGCCAGCAGCTTGGTCCAACACACCTCCAATCAGCCCCAGCATTTT | CASSLVQHTSNQPQHF
TRBJ1-1 | . | TRBV30 | . | TGTGCCTGGAGGAAGCTAAATCTGAACACTGAAGCTTTCTTT | CAWRKLNLNTEAFF
TRBJ1-1 | . | TRBV7-6 | . | TGTGCCAGCAGCTTAGGTTCAGGGAACACTGAAGCTTTCTTT | CASSLGSGNTEAFF
TRBJ1-2 | . | TRBV4-3 | . | TGCGCCAGCAGCCTAGACCAGGGGCGAAAGGGCTACACCTTC | CASSLDQGRKGYTF
TRBJ1-4 | . | TRBV19 | . | TGTGCCACTTGCGCGGGGCAGTCTAATGAAAAACTGTTTTTT | CATCAGQSNEKLFF
TRBJ2-5 | . | TRBV11-3 | . | TGTGCCAGCAGCTTAGGTTCGGACAGTCGAGAGACCCAGTACTTC | CASSLGSDSRETQYF
TRBJ1-4 | TRBD1 | TRBV7-9 | few | TGTGCCAGCAGCTCCCAAGAGGGACAGGGATTGTTTAAACTGTTTTTT | CASSSQEGQGLFKLFF
TRBJ2-2 | TRBD2 | TRBV24-1 | . | TGTGCCACCAGTGATGGGACTAGCAGGGACACCGGGGAGCTGTTTTTT | CATSDGTSRDTGELFF
TRBJ1-5 | . | TRBV6-5 | . | TGTGCCATCGCCGGGACAAATAGCAATCAGCCCCAGCATTTT | CAIAGTNSNQPQHF
TRBJ2-2 | . | TRBV14 | . | TGTGCCAGCAGCCAAGTGCGGGGGAACACCGGGGAGCTGTTTTTT | CASSQVRGNTGELFF
TRBJ1-4 | . | TRBV7-9 | . | TGTGCCAGCAGCTTAACCCTACAGGTTACTGAAAAACTGTTTTTT | CASSLTLQVTEKLFF
TRBJ2-1 | TRBD2 | TRBV11-3 | . | TGTGCCAGCAGCTTAGCGGGGGGGCCATACAATGAGCAGTTCTTC | CASSLAGGPYNEQFF
TRBJ2-1 | . | TRBV5-1 | . | TGCGCCAGCAGCCCAACGGACTGGGCGGCAGAGCAGTTCTTC | CASSPTDWAAEQFF
TRBJ2-3 | TRBD2 | TRBV24-1 | . | TGTGCCACCAGTGATTCGGAATGGACTAGCGGGGGGGCAGATACGCAGTATTTT | CATSDSEWTSGGADTQYF
TRBJ2-5 | TRBD2 | TRBV3-1/TRBV3-2 | . | TGTGCCAGCAGCCAAGATCCGGGGGGAGAGACCCAGTACTTC | CASSQDPGGETQYF
TRBJ2-7 | TRBD2 | TRBV6-2/TRBV6-3 | . | TGTGCCAGCAGTTACGGACCGACTAGCGGGGGGTTTGAGCAGTACTTC | CASSYGPTSGGFEQYF
TRBJ2-1 | . | TRBV2 | few | TGTGCCAGCAGCATTGACTCCACCTACAATGAGCAGTTCTTC | CASSIDSTYNEQFF
TRBJ2-3 | TRBD2 | TRBV27 | . | TGTGCCAGCAGTTTACGCCCGACTAGCGGGGGGGCAGATACGCAGTATTTT | CASSLRPTSGGADTQYF
TRBJ1-1 | TRBD1 | TRBV7-9 | . | TGTGCCAGCAGCGCCGGACAGGCGAACACTGAAGCTTTCTTT | CASSAGQANTEAFF
TRBJ2-7 | TRBD2 | TRBV7-2 | . | TGTGCCAGCAGCTTAGAAGCGGGGGGTTACGAGCAGTACTTC | CASSLEAGGYEQYF
TRBJ2-1 | TRBD2 | TRBV5-4 | . | TGTGCCAGCAGCTTACGGGGGGAGGACAATGAGCAGTTCTTC | CASSLRGEDNEQFF
TRBJ2-7 | . | TRBV4-1 | once | TGCGCCAGCAGCCAGGTGCGGGACTCCTACGAGCAGTACTTC | CASSQVRDSYEQYF
TRBJ2-1 | TRBD2 | TRBV29-1 | once | TGCAGCGTTGGATTGGGAGGGGGCGCGGGGACTAGCGGGGAGCAGTTCTTC | CSVGLGGGAGTSGEQFF
TRBJ1-4 | . | TRBV2 | . | TGTGCCAGCAGGCGTTTGGTAGGAGCAACTAATGAAAAACTGTTTTTT | CASRRLVGATNEKLFF
TRBJ2-7 | TRBD1 | TRBV5-4 | . | TGTGCCAGCAGCCATGACAGGGGCGGCCACGAGCAGTACTTC | CASSHDRGGHEQYF
TRBJ2-1 | . | TRBV4-1 | . | TGCGCCAGCAGCCCCCGCCCTTCGCTCAGTGAGCAGTTCTTC | CASSPRPSLSEQFF
TRBJ1-2 | . | TRBV7-2 | . | TGTGCCAGCAGCCCCCTAGGAGGGGTCAACTATGGCTACACCTTC | CASSPLGGVNYGYTF